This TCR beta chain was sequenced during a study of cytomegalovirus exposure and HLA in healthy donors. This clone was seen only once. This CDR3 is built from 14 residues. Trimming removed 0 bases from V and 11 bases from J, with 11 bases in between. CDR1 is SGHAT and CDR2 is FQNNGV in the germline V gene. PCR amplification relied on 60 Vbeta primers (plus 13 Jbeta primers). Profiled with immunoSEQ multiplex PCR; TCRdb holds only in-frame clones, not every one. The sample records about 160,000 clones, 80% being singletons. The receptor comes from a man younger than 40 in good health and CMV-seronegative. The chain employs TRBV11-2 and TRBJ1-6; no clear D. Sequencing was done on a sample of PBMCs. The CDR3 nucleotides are TGTGCCAGCAGCTTAGATCCGGGAAGGCCACCCCTCCACTTT. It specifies CASSLDPGRPPLHF.